This TCR beta chain was captured by sequencing in a study of control samples from healthy donors and cancer patients. CDR1 is MNHEY, CDR2 SVGAGI, per germline. The length of the CDR3 is 14 residues. The V segment lost 6 bases and the J segment 0 bases; nucleotides outside the gene matches: 5. The table came from immunoSEQ multiplex PCR; TCRdb's copy has only in-frame clones and leaves some out. The sample yields some 80,000 clones, over 85% seen once. Sequencing was performed on blood. The J gene is TRBJ2-7, the V gene TRBV6-5, with 7 bases lining up with TRBD1. This receptor was taken from a man aged 50 to 59 in good health. The CDR3 region has the DNA TGTGCCAGCAGGACAGGGTGGCGCTCCTACGAGCAGTACTTC. Amino acid sequence: CASRTGWRSYEQYF.